The 6 T cell receptor beta chains listed next were all sequenced from one sample in a study of blood T cell repertoires in COVID-19. Sequenced by immunoSEQ multiplex PCR; TCRdb stores in-frame clones only, minus some. The sample records about 44,000 clones, about 87% being singletons. Sequencing input: peripheral blood. Every receptor here comes from a woman in her thirties or forties with acute or convalescent COVID-19.

The chain links TRBV5-1 to TRBJ2-7; tentative D call: TRBD1 (6 bases). This CDR3 is built from 16 residues. Trimming cost V 0 bases and J 0 bases, with 13 bases left between them. The germline CDR1 and CDR2 sequences are SGHRS and YFSETQ. Here the CDR3 DNA reads TGCGCCAGCAGCTTGGGGTTCGGACAGAGCTCCTACGAGCAGTACTTC. It specifies CASSLGFGQSSYEQYF.

The chain employs TRBV3-1 (or the pseudogene TRBV3-2) and TRBJ1-4; 7 nucleotides line up with TRBD1. With 3 bases clipped from V and 7 bases from J, the junction kept 8 bases outside the gene matches. Germline V gene sequence: CDR1 LGHDT, CDR2 YNNKEL (reference sequence). There are 15 residues in the CDR3. CDR3 coding DNA: TGTGCCAGCAGCCAGGGAGCAGGGGGAGTTGAAAAACTGTTTTTT. The encoded protein is CASSQGAGGVEKLFF.

The CDR3 sequence is CASSLVLAGGDTQYF. For the CDR3, the DNA is TGTGCCAGCAGCTTAGTACTAGCGGGGGGAGATACGCAGTATTTT. The chain couples TRBV7-2 to TRBJ2-3; 12 nucleotides line up with TRBD2. V lost 1 base and J lost 5; bases outside the gene matches: 1. Germline values: CDR1 SGHTA, CDR2 FQGNSA. The CDR3 sequence is 15 residues long.

This chain links TRBV7-3 with TRBJ2-6; the match to TRBD1 covers 8 bases. Germline loops: CDR1 SGHTA, CDR2 FQGTGA. The CDR3 length is 17 residues. V was clipped by 3 bases and J by 0 bases; unmatched bases: 4. CDR3 bases: TGTGCCAGCAGCTTGACAGGGGCCAGCTCTGGGGCCAACGTCCTGACTTTC. It is translated as CASSLTGASSGANVLTF. The full variable domain, its missing parts supplied by reference TRBV7-3 and TRBJ2-6, is GAGVSQTPSNKVTEKGKYVELRCDPISGHTALYWYRQSLGQGPEFLIYFQGTGAADDSGLPNDRFFAVRPEGSVSTLKIQRTERGDSAVYLCASSLTGASSGANVLTFGAGSRLTVL.

The rearrangement joins TRBV28 to TRBJ1-1; the D is unclear. Trimming took 4 bases from V and 3 from J, leaving 9 bases between them. The CDR3 is made up of 13 amino acids. Germline V CDR1 and CDR2: MDHEN, SYDVKM. In nucleotides, the CDR3 is TGTGCCAGCAGTTCCGGGGAGTACACTGAAGCTTTCTTT. It is translated as CASSSGEYTEAFF.

This clone was seen just once. The genes are TRBV21-1 and TRBJ1-2; the tabulated D call, TRBD1, remains unverified against the DNA. TRBV21-1 is labeled a pseudogene. This CDR3 contains 15 residues. The CDR3 nucleotides read TGTGCCAGCAGCACGACAGGGAGGACTAACTATGGCTACACCTTC. Amino acid sequence: CASSTTGRTNYGYTF.